These 14 T cell receptor beta chains were sequenced from one sample in a study of blood T cell repertoires in COVID-19. The table came from immunoSEQ multiplex PCR; TCRdb's copy has only in-frame clones and leaves some out. The sample lists about 120,000 clones; 80% to 85% were seen once. Sample: peripheral blood. These receptors were collected from a man in his 70s with acute or convalescent COVID-19.

The V call is TRBV10-3, the J call TRBJ2-2; TRBD1 is a possible D gene (5 bases). The CDR3 spans 12 residues. Germline V CDR1 and CDR2: ENHRY, SYGVKD. The ends were cut back, 4 bases at V and 7 bases at J, with 7 bases in the middle. The CDR3 loop is CAISGQGGELFF. CDR3 DNA sequence: TGTGCCATCAGTGGTCAGGGCGGGGAGCTGTTTTTT.

This clone was recorded a few times. This sequence joins TRBV6-5 and TRBJ1-5; TRBD1 matches at 10 bases. The V gene's germline CDR1 is MNHEY and CDR2 SVGAGI. V dropped 4 bases and J dropped 6; count of bases not matched to a gene: 0. This CDR3 contains 13 residues. The DNA of the CDR3 is TGTGCCAGCAGTTGGACAGGGGGTCAGCCCCAGCATTTT. Translation: CASSWTGGQPQHF.

This clone occurred once. The chain recombines TRBV27 with TRBJ1-5, with D possibly matching TRBD1 (5 bases). Germline V gene sequence: CDR1 MNHEY, CDR2 SMNVEV (reference sequence). V dropped 8 bases and J dropped 4 bases, with 21 bases sitting between them. CDR3 size: 16 residues. Written as DNA, the CDR3 is TGTGCCAGCGCCCATGAATTTACCCGGGGGAATCAGCCCCAGCATTTT. Its translation: CASAHEFTRGNQPQHF.

The chain employs TRBV24-1 and TRBJ2-7; TRBD1 agrees at 10 bases. Per germline, CDR1 KGHDR and CDR2 SFDVKD. Germline trimming cut 5 bases from V and 5 bases from J; bases unmatched to any gene: 5. This CDR3 is 14 amino acids long. CDR3 in DNA: TGTGCCACCAGTGCGACAGGGGGCTGGAACGAGCAGTACTTC. Encoded protein: CATSATGGWNEQYF.

CDR3 region: CASSLRTSVFSETQYF. The CDR3, as DNA: TGCGCCAGCAGCTTGAGGACTAGTGTGTTTTCAGAGACCCAGTACTTC. The genes are TRBV5-1 and TRBJ2-5; the match to TRBD2 covers 7 bases. The CDR3 extends over 16 amino acids. The germline CDR1 and CDR2 sequences are SGHRS and YFSETQ. The V segment lost 1 base and the J segment 4 bases; nucleotides outside the gene matches: 10.

V is TRBV7-3 and J is TRBJ2-5, with D possibly TRBD1 on 6 matching bases. V lost 5 bases and J 5 bases, leaving 12 bases between the germline ends. CDR1 is SGHTA, CDR2 FQGTGA, per germline. The CDR3 runs 13 residues. For the CDR3, the DNA is TGTGCCAGCAGCCCAGGACAGAGGGAGACCCAGTACTTC. Translating it yields CASSPGQRETQYF.

This clone has a handful of counts. The chain carries TRBV19 and TRBJ2-7; TRBD1 is a possible D gene (6 bases). CDR3 size: 14 residues. Trimming left V 5 bases short and J 3 bases short, with 14 bases between. In germline, CDR1 is LNHDA, CDR2 SQIVND (reference sequence). CDR3 region: CASSPQGNRYEQYF. CDR3 sequence (DNA): TGTGCCAGTAGTCCTCAGGGGAACCGCTACGAGCAGTACTTC.

In DNA, the CDR3 is TGTGCCACCAGCAGAGGGGGGCAGGGTAACTATGGCTACACCTTC. Translation gives CATSRGGQGNYGYTF. The chain recombines TRBV15 with TRBJ1-2; tentatively, D is TRBD1 (6 bases). The CDR3 is 15 residues long. V was trimmed by 1 base and J by 1 base, leaving 10 bases between them. Per germline, CDR1 LNHNV and CDR2 YYDKDF (reference sequence).

The chain joins TRBV5-1 to TRBJ2-5; TRBD1 matches at 8 bases. This CDR3 is built from 14 residues. Looked up from germline, CDR1 is SGHRS and CDR2 is YFSETQ. V lost 6 bases and J lost 2; bases outside the gene matches: 6. The CDR3 nucleotides are TGCGCCAGCACTAGAGGGACAGGTCAAGAGACCCAGTACTTC. It specifies CASTRGTGQETQYF.

The chain employs TRBV19 and TRBJ2-1, with a weak D call TRBD1 (6 bases). Germline CDR1 and CDR2: LNHDA and SQIVND (reference sequence). V lost 3 bases, J lost 10 bases, and 16 bases lay in between. This CDR3 has 14 amino acids. CDR3 region: CASSIRGVHGEQFF. The CDR3 DNA follows: TGTGCCAGTAGTATCAGGGGTGTTCATGGAGAGCAGTTCTTC.

The chain links TRBV3-1 (or the pseudogene TRBV3-2) to TRBJ1-5; maybe TRBD1 (6 bases). Per germline, CDR1 LGHDT and CDR2 YNNKEL (reference sequence). The CDR3 loop spans 14 amino acids. The V end was cut by 1 base, the J end by 6 bases, with 10 bases between. Here the CDR3 reads CASSQVQGGQPQHF. The CDR3 DNA is TGTGCCAGCAGCCAAGTACAGGGTGGTCAGCCCCAGCATTTT.

This sequence joins TRBV7-3 and TRBJ2-2; perhaps TRBD1 as D (5 bases). The CDR3 is 14 amino acids. Looked up from germline, CDR1 is SGHTA and CDR2 is FQGTGA. V was shortened by 5 bases and J by 6 bases, with 13 bases between the two germline ends. The CDR3 nucleotides are TGTGCCAGCAGCCGGTCCTCAGGGCCCGGGGAGCTGTTTTTT. Residues: CASSRSSGPGELFF.

The genes are TRBV7-9 and TRBJ2-1; D not certain. CDR3 length: 15 amino acids. CDR1 is SEHNR and CDR2 is FQNEAQ in the germline V gene (reference sequence). The V gene lost 3 bases and the J gene lost 2 bases, with 11 bases spanning the gap. The CDR3 nucleotides read TGTGCCAGCAGCTTCATGGGCGAACCCTACAATGAGCAGTTCTTC. The encoded protein is CASSFMGEPYNEQFF.

V is TRBV29-1 and J is TRBJ2-3, with 10 bases lining up with TRBD1. Germline trimming cut 7 bases from V and 5 bases from J; bases unmatched to any gene: 0. The CDR3 has 11 residues. Germline CDR1 is SQVTM and CDR2 is ANQGSEA. CDR3 amino acids: CSGDRGDTQYF. The DNA for the CDR3 is TGCAGCGGGGACAGGGGAGATACGCAGTATTTT.